The clone carrying this T cell receptor beta chain appeared a few times. Antigen specificity is unknown. This record comes from a study of T cell repertoires in cytomegalovirus infection. Looking at the study overall: Based on public TCR beta signatures, there were indications of CMV infection and of a matching HLA type. Study results and caveats: Clonotypes of TCR beta that were HLA-C-restricted and CMV-specific dominated the ex vivo response.

V dropped 3 bases and J dropped 7 bases, with 13 bases sitting between them. Germline V CDR1 and CDR2: SGHDT, YYEEEE. CDR3 length: 14 residues. Each CDR3 protein is one row after TCRdb ran MiXCR on the reads. The sample yields under 850,000 distinct CDR3 sequences, less than 40% seen once. The chain joins TRBV5-6 to TRBJ1-4; D may be TRBD1 (6 bases). What was sequenced was PBMCs. The receptor was isolated from a human donor in good health (CMV status not recorded). Some clones in this sample may be carry-over from other donors' samples. CDR3: CASSSTGSREKLFF. The CDR3 bases are TGTGCCAGCAGCTCGACAGGCTCGCGTGAAAAACTGTTTTTT.